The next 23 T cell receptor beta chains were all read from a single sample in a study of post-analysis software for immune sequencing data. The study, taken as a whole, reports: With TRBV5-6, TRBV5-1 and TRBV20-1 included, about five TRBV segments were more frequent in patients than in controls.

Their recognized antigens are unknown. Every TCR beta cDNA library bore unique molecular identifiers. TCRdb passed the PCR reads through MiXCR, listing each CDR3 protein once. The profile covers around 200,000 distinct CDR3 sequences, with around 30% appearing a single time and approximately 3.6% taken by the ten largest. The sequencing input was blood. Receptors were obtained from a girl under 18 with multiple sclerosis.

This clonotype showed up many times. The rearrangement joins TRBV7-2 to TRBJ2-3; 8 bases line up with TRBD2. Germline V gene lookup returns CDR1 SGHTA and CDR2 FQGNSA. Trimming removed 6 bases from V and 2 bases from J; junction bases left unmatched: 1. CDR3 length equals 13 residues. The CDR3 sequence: CASSSGVTDTQYF. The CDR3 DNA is TGTGCCAGCAGTAGCGGGGTCACAGATACGCAGTATTTT.

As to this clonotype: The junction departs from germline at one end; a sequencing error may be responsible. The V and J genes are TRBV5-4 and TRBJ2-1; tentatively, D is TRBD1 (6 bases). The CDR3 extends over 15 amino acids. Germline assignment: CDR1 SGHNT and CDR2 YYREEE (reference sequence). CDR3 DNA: TGTGCCAGCAGCACGGACAGAGGCTCCTACAATGGGCAGTTCTTC. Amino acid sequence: CASSTDRGSYNGQFF.

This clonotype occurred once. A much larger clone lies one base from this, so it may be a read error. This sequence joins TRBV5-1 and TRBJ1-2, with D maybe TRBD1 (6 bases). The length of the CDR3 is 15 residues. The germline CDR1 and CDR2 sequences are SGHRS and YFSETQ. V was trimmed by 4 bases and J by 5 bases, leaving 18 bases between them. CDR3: CASSPTGPRGYGYTF. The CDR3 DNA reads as TGCGCCAGCAGCCCGACAGGCCCCCGAGGATATGGCTACACCTTC.

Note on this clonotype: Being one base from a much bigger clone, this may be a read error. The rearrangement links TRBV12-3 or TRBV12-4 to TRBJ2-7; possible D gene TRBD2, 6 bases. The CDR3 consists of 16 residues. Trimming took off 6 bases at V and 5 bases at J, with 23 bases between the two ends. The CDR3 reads CASSPPLGGGNHEQYF. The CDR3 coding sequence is TGTGCCAGCAGCCCCCCTCTCGGTGGCGGGAACCACGAGCAGTACTTC.

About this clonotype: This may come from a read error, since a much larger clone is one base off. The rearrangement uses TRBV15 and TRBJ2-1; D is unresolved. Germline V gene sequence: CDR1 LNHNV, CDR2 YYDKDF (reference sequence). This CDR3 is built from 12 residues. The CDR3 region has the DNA TGTGCCGTTAGTGGCTCCTACAGTGAGCAGTTCTTC. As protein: CAVSGSYSEQFF.

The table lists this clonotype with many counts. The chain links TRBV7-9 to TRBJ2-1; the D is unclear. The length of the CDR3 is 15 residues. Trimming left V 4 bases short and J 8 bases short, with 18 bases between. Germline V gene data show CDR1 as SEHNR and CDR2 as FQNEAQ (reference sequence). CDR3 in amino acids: CASSSLVGEPYEQFF. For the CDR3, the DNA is TGTGCCAGCAGCTCCCTGGTGGGCGAACCGTATGAGCAGTTCTTC.

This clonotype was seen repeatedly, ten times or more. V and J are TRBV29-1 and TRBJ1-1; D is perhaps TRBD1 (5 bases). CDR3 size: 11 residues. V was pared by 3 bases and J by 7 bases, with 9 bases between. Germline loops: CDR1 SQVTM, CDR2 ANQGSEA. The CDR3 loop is CSVDGGFEAFF. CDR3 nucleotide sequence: TGCAGCGTTGACGGGGGTTTTGAAGCTTTCTTT.

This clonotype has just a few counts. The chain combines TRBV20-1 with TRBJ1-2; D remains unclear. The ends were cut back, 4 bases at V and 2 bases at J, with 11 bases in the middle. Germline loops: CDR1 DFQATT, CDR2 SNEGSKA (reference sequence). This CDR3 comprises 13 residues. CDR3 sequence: CSAKGPLNYGYTF. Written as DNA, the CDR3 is TGCAGTGCTAAGGGCCCCTTGAACTATGGCTACACCTTC.

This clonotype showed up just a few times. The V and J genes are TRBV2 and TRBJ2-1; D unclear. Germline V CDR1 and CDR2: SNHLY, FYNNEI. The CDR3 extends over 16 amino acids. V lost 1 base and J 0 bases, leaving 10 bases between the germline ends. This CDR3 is CASSEGGLPSYNEQFF. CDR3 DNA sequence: TGTGCCAGCAGTGAAGGAGGATTACCCTCCTACAATGAGCAGTTCTTC.

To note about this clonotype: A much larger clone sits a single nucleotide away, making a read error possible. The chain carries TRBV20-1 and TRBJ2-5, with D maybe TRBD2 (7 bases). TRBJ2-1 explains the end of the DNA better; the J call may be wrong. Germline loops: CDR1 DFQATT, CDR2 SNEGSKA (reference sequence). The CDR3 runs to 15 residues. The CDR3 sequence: CSAQSADGGQETQFF. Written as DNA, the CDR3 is TGCAGTGCTCAATCCGCGGACGGGGGGCAAGAGACCCAGTTCTTC.

CDR3: CASSLAGGQTYGQYF. CDR3 sequence (DNA): TGCGCCAGCAGCTTGGCCGGGGGTCAAACCTACGGGCAGTACTTC. The gene calls are TRBV5-1 and TRBJ2-5; D is perhaps TRBD2 (6 bases). The germline V and J ends were trimmed by 0 bases and 11 bases, with 20 bases remaining between them. The germline V gene has CDR1 SGHRS and CDR2 YFSETQ. CDR3 length: 15 amino acids. Variable domain in full (rest from reference TRBV5-1 and TRBJ2-5): KAGVTQTPRYLIKTRGQQVTLSCSPISGHRSVSWYQQTPGQGLQFLFEYFSETQRNKGNFPGRFSGRQFSNSRSEMNVSTLELGDSALYLCASSLAGGQTYGQYFGPGTRLLVL.

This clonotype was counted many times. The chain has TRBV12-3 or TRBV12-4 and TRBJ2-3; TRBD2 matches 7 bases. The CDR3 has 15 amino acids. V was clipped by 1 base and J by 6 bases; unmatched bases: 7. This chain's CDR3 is CASSLGDYSADTQYF. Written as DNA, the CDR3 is TGTGCCAGCAGTTTAGGGGACTACTCGGCGGATACGCAGTATTTT.

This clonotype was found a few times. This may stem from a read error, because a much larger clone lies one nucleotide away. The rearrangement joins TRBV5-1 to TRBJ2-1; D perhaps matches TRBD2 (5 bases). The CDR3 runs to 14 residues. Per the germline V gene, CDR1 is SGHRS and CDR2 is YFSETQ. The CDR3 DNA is TGCACCAGCGGCGAGGGATTTCAGGACAATGAGCAGTTCTTC. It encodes CTSGEGFQDNEQFF.

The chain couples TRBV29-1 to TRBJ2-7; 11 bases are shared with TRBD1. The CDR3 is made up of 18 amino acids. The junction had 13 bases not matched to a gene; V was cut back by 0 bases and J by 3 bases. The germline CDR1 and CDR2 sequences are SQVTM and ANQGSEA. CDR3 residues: CSVEDGGGGTGGFYEQYF. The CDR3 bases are TGCAGCGTTGAAGATGGTGGCGGGGGGACAGGGGGATTCTACGAGCAGTACTTC.

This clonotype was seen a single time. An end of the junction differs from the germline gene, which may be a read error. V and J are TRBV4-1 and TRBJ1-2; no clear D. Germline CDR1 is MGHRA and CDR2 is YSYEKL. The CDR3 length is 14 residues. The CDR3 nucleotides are TGCGCCAGCAGCCAAGTCTTACACTTCTATGGCTGCACCTTC. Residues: CASSQVLHFYGCTF.

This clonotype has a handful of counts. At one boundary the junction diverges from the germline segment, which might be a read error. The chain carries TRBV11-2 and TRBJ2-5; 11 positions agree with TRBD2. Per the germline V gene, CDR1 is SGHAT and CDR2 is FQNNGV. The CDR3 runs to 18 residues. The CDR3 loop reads CGSSLKAVAGGPGETQYF. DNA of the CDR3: TGTGGCAGCAGCTTAAAAGCGGTAGCGGGAGGGCCGGGAGAGACCCAGTACTTC.

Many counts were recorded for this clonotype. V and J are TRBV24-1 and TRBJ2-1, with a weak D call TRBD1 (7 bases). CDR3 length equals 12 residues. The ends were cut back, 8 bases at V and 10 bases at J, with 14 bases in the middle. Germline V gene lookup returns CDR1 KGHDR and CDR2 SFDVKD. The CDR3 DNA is TGTGCCACCACCCAGGGGGGCCTGGAGCAGTTCTTC. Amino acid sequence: CATTQGGLEQFF.

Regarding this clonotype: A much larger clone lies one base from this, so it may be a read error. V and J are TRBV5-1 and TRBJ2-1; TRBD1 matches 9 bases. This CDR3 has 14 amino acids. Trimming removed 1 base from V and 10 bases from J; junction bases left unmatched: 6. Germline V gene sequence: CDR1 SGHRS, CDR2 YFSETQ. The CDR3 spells CASSLRDRVYEQFF. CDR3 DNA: TGCGCCAGCAGCTTGAGGGACAGGGTATACGAGCAGTTCTTC. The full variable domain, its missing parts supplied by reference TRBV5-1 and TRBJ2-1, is KAGVTQTPRYLIKTRGQQVTLSCSPISGHRSVSWYQQTPGQGLQFLFEYFSETQRNKGNFPGRFSGRQFSNSRSEMNVSTLELGDSALYLCASSLRDRVYEQFFGPGTRLTVL.

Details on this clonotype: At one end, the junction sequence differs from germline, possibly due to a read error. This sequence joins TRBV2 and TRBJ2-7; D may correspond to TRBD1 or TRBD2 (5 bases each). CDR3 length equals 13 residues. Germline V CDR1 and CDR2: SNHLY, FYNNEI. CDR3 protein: CTSRAGSLYEQYF. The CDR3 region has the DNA TGTACCAGCAGAGCAGGGAGCCTCTACGAGCAGTACTTC. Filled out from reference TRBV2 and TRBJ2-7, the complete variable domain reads EPEVTQTPSHQVTQMGQEVILRCVPISNHLYFYWYRQILGQKVEFLVSFYNNEISEKSEIFDDQFSVERPDGSNFTLKIRSTKLEDSAMYFCTSRAGSLYEQYFGPGTRLTVT.

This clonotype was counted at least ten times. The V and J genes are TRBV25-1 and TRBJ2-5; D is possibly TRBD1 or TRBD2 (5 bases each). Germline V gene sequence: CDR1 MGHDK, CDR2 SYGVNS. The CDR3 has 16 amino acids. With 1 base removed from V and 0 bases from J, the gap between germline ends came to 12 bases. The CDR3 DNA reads TGTGCCAGCAGTGAATTGGGACGGGGCGACCAAGAGACCCAGTACTTC. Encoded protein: CASSELGRGDQETQYF. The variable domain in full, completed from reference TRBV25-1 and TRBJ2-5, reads EADIYQTPRYLVIGTGKKITLECSQTMGHDKMYWYQQDPGMELHLIHYSYGVNSTEKGDLSSESTVSRIRTEHFPLTLESARPSHTSQYLCASSELGRGDQETQYFGPGTRLLVL.

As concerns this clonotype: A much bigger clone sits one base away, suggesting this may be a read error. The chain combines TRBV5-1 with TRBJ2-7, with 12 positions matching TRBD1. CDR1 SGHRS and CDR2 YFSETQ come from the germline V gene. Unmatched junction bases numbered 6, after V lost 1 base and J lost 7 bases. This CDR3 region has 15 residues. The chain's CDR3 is CASSLWGTGGNEQYF. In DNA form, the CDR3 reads TGCGCCAGCAGCTTGTGGGGGACAGGGGGCAATGAGCAGTACTTC. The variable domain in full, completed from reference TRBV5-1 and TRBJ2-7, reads KAGVTQTPRYLIKTRGQQVTLSCSPISGHRSVSWYQQTPGQGLQFLFEYFSETQRNKGNFPGRFSGRQFSNSRSEMNVSTLELGDSALYLCASSLWGTGGNEQYFGPGTRLTVT.

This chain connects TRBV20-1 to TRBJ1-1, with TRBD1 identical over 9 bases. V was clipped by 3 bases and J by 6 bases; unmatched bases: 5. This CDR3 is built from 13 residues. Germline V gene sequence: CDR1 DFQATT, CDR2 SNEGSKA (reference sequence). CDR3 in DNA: TGCAGTGCTAGTTTACAGGGGGCCTCTGAAGCTTTCTTT. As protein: CSASLQGASEAFF.

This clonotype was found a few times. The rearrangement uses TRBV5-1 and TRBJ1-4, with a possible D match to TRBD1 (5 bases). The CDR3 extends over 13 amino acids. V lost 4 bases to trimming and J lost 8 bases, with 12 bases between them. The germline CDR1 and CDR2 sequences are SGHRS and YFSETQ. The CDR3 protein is CASSGTPTEKLFF. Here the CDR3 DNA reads TGCGCCAGCAGCGGGACCCCCACCGAAAAACTGTTTTTT.